This T cell receptor (beta chain) came from a study of vaccination and CD4 T cells after COVID-19. Sequence data for DNA of cultured CD4+ T cells were generated by the Oncomine TCR Beta short-read assay. TCRdb used MiXCR to reprocess the PCR reads, holding one entry per CDR3 protein. This table holds tens of thousands of distinct CDR3 sequences, approximately 49% found once. Specified treatment: roughly nine-day PBMC culture with coronavirus spike peptide pools or control peptides (ViraFEST assay). Using peptide pools, antigen-specific T cells were expanded in ViraFEST before TCRs were sequenced. This CDR3 comprises 15 residues. The V gene lost 6 bases and the J gene lost 0 bases, with 14 bases spanning the gap. CDR1 and CDR2 from the germline V gene are SGHAT and FQNNGV. By its share, this clonotype is medium-sized. Its matching antigen is unknown.

The clonotype originates from a human donor who had recovered from COVID-19. Sequences were obtained from CD4+ T cells from blood, cultured in vitro. The chain combines TRBV11-2 with TRBJ2-5; perhaps TRBD2 as D (5 bases). The CDR3 DNA is TGTGCCAGCAGTGGAGCGGACTGGTACCAAGAGACCCAGTACTTC. It codes for CASSGADWYQETQYF.